This record concerns one TCR beta chain sequence. Original data processing: By means of reference gene primer amplification, nucleated cell counts were estimated. Sequenced by immunoSEQ multiplex PCR; TCRdb stores in-frame clones only, minus some. V and J calls and clone size follow that table, whereas D and trimming were derived from the DNA. The sample holds more than 85,000 clones, more than 70% seen once. This sample was taken from a study of blood T cell repertoires in COVID-19. Study-wide context: The samples span acute and convalescent COVID-19 from the United States, Italy and Spain. Sample material is recorded as cDNA or gDNA derived from T cells, B-cell-depleted T cells, or PBMCs.

The CDR3 is made up of 17 amino acids. From germline, CDR1 is SGHRS and CDR2 YFSETQ. After removal of 4 bases from V and 0 bases from J, the junction contained 7 bases not matched to a gene. Sample: peripheral blood. This chain connects TRBV5-1 to TRBJ1-6; 7 bases map to TRBD1. This receptor was obtained from a man between 65 and 85 years old with acute or convalescent COVID-19. DNA for the CDR3: TGCGCCAGCAGCCCGCGACAGGGTAACTCCTATAATTCACCCCTCCACTTT. Protein sequence: CASSPRQGNSYNSPLHF.